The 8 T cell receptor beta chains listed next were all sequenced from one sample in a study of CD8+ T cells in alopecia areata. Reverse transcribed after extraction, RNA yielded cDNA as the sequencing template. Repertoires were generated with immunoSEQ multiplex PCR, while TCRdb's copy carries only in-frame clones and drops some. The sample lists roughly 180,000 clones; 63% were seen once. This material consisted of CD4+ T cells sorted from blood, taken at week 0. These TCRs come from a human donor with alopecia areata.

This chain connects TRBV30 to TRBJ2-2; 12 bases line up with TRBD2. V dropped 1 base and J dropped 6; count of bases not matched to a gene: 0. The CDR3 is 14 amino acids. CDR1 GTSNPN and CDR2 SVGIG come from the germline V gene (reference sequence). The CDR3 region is CAWSGLAGAGELFF. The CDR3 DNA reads TGTGCCTGGAGTGGACTAGCGGGGGCCGGGGAGCTGTTTTTT.

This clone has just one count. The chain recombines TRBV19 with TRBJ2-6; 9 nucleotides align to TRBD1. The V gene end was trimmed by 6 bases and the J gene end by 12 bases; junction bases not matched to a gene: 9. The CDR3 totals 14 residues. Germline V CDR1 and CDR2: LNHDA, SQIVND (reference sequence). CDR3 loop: CASSPGQGLGVLTF. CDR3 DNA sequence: TGTGCCAGTAGCCCGGGACAGGGATTAGGCGTCCTGACTTTC.

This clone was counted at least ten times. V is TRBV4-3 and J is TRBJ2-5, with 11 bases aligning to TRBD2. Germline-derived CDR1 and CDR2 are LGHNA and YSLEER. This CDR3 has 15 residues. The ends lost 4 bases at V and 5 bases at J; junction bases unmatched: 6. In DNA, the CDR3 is TGCGCCAGCAGCCCGGGACTAGCGGATAAGGAGACCCAGTACTTC. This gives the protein CASSPGLADKETQYF.

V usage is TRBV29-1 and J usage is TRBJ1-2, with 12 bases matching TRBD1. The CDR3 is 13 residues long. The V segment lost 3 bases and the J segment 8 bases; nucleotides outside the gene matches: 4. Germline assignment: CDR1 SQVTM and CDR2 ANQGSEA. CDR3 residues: CSVEGQGAQGYTF. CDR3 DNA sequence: TGCAGCGTTGAGGGACAGGGGGCGCAGGGCTACACCTTC. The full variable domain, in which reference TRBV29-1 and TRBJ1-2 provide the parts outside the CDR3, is SAVISQKPSRDICQRGTSLTIQCQVDSQVTMMFWYRQQPGQSLTLIATANQGSEATYESGFVIDKFPISRPNLTFSTLTVSNMSPEDSSIYLCSVEGQGAQGYTFGSGTRLTVV.

The CDR3 loop reads CASSSSDTQYF. In DNA, the CDR3 is TGTGCCAGCAGCTCGTCAGATACGCAGTATTTT. The chain combines TRBV7-2 with TRBJ2-3; no definite D call. This CDR3 is built from 11 residues. V lost 4 bases and J 4 bases, leaving 3 bases between the germline ends. Germline CDR1 and CDR2: SGHTA and FQGNSA.

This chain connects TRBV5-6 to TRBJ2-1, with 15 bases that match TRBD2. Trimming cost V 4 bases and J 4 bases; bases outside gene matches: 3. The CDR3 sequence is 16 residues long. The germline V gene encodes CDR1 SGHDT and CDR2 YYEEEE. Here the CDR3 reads CASSEGLAGGYNEQFF. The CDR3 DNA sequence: TGTGCCAGCAGCGAGGGACTAGCGGGGGGTTACAATGAGCAGTTCTTC. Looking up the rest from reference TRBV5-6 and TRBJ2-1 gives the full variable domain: DAGVTQSPTHLIKTRGQQVTLRCSPKSGHDTVSWYQQALGQGPQFIFQYYEEEERQRGNFPDRFSGHQFPNYSSELNVNALLLGDSALYLCASSEGLAGGYNEQFFGPGTRLTVL.

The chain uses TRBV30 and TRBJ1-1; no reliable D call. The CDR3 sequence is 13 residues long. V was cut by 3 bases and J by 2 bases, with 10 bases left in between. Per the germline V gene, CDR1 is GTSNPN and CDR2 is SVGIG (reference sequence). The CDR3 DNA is TGTGCCTGGAGGTTGGGAGGTAACACTGAAGCTTTCTTT. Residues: CAWRLGGNTEAFF.

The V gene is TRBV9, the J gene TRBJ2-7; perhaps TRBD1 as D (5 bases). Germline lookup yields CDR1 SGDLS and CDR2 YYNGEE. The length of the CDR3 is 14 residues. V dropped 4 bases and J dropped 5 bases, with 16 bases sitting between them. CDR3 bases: TGTGCCAGCAGCTTAAGACCAGGGATCGACGAGCAGTACTTC. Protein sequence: CASSLRPGIDEQYF.